A single sample gave rise to the 21 T cell receptor beta chains below, sequenced in a study of cytomegalovirus exposure and HLA in healthy donors (dated by TCRdb to 2017 to 2019). Library method: the immunoSEQ multiplex PCR assay. For the multiplex PCR, a mixture combining 60 forward primers for TCR Vbeta segments and 13 reverse primers for TCR Jbeta segments was used. In TCRdb, the immuneACCESS table is reduced to in-frame sequences with V and J assigned. These tables do not hold every clone; where another copy was compared, an unresolved V gene accounts for under half, and the others remain unexplained. The sample data list around 200,000 clones, and 77% of these were observed just once. Of the sample, 3.7% falls within the top ten clones. Sequenced input: PBMCs. These receptors all come from a woman aged 60-75 years in good health and CMV-seropositive.

The rearrangement joins TRBV18 to TRBJ2-7; D is perhaps TRBD1 (5 bases). V gave up 0 bases and J gave up 6 bases, with 21 bases separating them. The CDR3 runs to 17 residues. Germline CDR1 and CDR2: KGHSH and LQKENI. CDR3 amino acids: CASSPPNPVGRAGEQYF. CDR3 nucleotide sequence: TGTGCCAGCTCACCACCGAACCCTGTAGGCAGGGCAGGCGAGCAGTACTTC. The whole variable domain, filled in from reference TRBV18 and TRBJ2-7, reads NAGVMQNPRHLVRRRGQEARLRCSPMKGHSHVYWYRQLPEEGLKFMVYLQKENIIDESGMPKERFSAEFPKEGPSILRIQQVVRGDSAAYFCASSPPNPVGRAGEQYFGPGTRLTVT.

This clone was found a few times. The gene calls are TRBV5-1 and TRBJ1-2; D uncertain. Trimming cost V 0 bases and J 5 bases, with 8 bases left between them. The germline V gene encodes CDR1 SGHRS and CDR2 YFSETQ. CDR3 length equals 13 residues. The CDR3 coding sequence is TGCGCCAGCAGCTTGGCCGGGGTGTATGGCTACACCTTC. Translated, it gives CASSLAGVYGYTF.

V gene TRBV2 combines with J gene TRBJ2-7, with 7 nucleotides matching TRBD2. The CDR3 runs to 14 residues. CDR1 is SNHLY, CDR2 FYNNEI, per germline. V shed 7 bases, J shed 3 bases, and the junction held 9 bases outside the gene matches. CDR3 in DNA: TGTGCCAGCATCACAGCGGGGCTCCTCTACGAGCAGTACTTC. As protein: CASITAGLLYEQYF.

The chain carries TRBV7-2 and TRBJ1-4; D gene unclear. The length of the CDR3 is 14 residues. Trimming left V 7 bases short and J 4 bases short, with 13 bases between. Looked up from germline, CDR1 is SGHTA and CDR2 is FQGNSA. CDR3 bases: TGTGCCAGCACCGTGGATAGACTTAATGAAAAACTGTTTTTT. Translation: CASTVDRLNEKLFF.

In the case of this clone: Other DNA variants within this sample encode the same CDR3. This chain joins TRBV2 and TRBJ2-7; 9 nucleotides match TRBD2. The CDR3 has 14 residues. V gave up 3 bases and J gave up 5 bases; unmatched junction bases: 5. CDR1 SNHLY and CDR2 FYNNEI come from the germline V gene. CDR3 residues: CASSDGLAGNEQYF. CDR3 nucleotides: TGTGCCAGCAGTGACGGCCTAGCGGGAAACGAGCAGTACTTC.

The chain couples TRBV28 to TRBJ2-5, with TRBD1 identical over 8 bases. CDR1 and CDR2 from the germline V gene are MDHEN and SYDVKM. The CDR3 is 14 amino acids. V trimming: 6 bases; J trimming: 5 bases; junction bases outside the gene matches: 8. In nucleotides, the CDR3 is TGTGCCAGCAGGCGGACAGGGCAGGGGGAGACCCAGTACTTC. It codes for CASRRTGQGETQYF.

The chain combines TRBV28 with TRBJ1-5; TRBD1 might be the D (6 bases). The CDR3 runs to 14 residues. Germline CDR1 MDHEN, CDR2 SYDVKM. V was shortened by 4 bases and J by 6 bases, with 13 bases between the two germline ends. The CDR3 DNA reads as TGTGCCAGCAGTTCCGGGGGGGCTACTCAGCCCCAGCATTTT. Translation: CASSSGGATQPQHF. The full variable domain, its missing parts supplied by reference TRBV28 and TRBJ1-5, is DVKVTQSSRYLVKRTGEKVFLECVQDMDHENMFWYRQDPGLGLRLIYFSYDVKMKEKGDIPEGYSVSREKKERFSLILESASTNQTSMYLCASSSGGATQPQHFGDGTRLSIL.

This chain uses TRBV28 with TRBJ2-2, with D tentatively TRBD1 (6 bases). Germline values: CDR1 MDHEN, CDR2 SYDVKM. This CDR3 has 14 amino acids. The V end lost 4 bases, the J end lost 7 bases, and 13 bases lay between the germline ends. The CDR3 sequence is CASSSSLGGGELFF. The CDR3, as DNA: TGTGCCAGCAGTTCATCCCTAGGGGGCGGGGAGCTGTTTTTT.

CDR3 amino acids: CASSVGWDRAHEQYF. The CDR3 region has the DNA TGTGCCAGCAGCGTAGGGTGGGACAGGGCTCACGAGCAGTACTTC. The gene calls are TRBV9 and TRBJ2-5, with 9 nucleotides matching TRBD1. The DNA end is a closer match to TRBJ2-7, so the J assignment may be wrong. Germline lookup yields CDR1 SGDLS and CDR2 YYNGEE. The CDR3 is made up of 15 amino acids.

This chain's CDR3 is CAWKSAGRAYEQYF. The CDR3 DNA reads as TGTGCCTGGAAATCCGCCGGGAGAGCCTACGAGCAGTACTTC. This chain joins TRBV30 and TRBJ2-7; D is possibly TRBD2 (6 bases). The CDR3 length is 14 residues. Per the germline V gene, CDR1 is GTSNPN and CDR2 is SVGIG (reference sequence). Trimming removed 4 bases from V and 2 bases from J, with 15 bases in between. The variable domain in full, with the rest retrieved from reference TRBV30 and TRBJ2-7, is SQTIHQWPATLVQPVGSPLSLECTVEGTSNPNLYWYRQAAGRGLQLLFYSVGIGQISSEVPQNLSASRPQDRQFILSSKKLLLSDSGFYLCAWKSAGRAYEQYFGPGTRLTVT.

This chain joins TRBV2 and TRBJ1-2, with D maybe TRBD1 (6 bases). Trimming cost V 7 bases and J 6 bases, with 21 bases left between them. CDR1 is SNHLY, CDR2 FYNNEI, per germline. This CDR3 has 15 amino acids. Here the CDR3 DNA reads TGTGCCAGCATATTGGACAGCGGGGGGCGGGATGGCTACACCTTC. Its protein is CASILDSGGRDGYTF.

The chain recombines TRBV7-9 with TRBJ2-1, with D hard to call. Trimming took 6 bases from V and 7 from J, leaving 22 bases between them. The germline V gene encodes CDR1 SEHNR and CDR2 FQNEAQ (reference sequence). This CDR3 region has 16 residues. The CDR3 reads CASSTTIRSPLNEQFF. The DNA of the CDR3 is TGTGCCAGCAGTACCACCATCAGGTCCCCCTTGAATGAGCAGTTCTTC.

This clone has only one observation. The chain joins TRBV29-1 to TRBJ1-2; no definite D call. V lost 3 bases and J 3 bases, leaving 8 bases between the germline ends. The CDR3 sequence is 12 residues long. CDR1 is SQVTM and CDR2 is ANQGSEA in the germline V gene. CDR3 DNA: TGCAGCGTTGACCGCCAGGACTATGGCTACACCTTC. Its translation: CSVDRQDYGYTF.

V is TRBV5-6 and J is TRBJ2-6; maybe TRBD2 (7 bases). V dropped 5 bases and J dropped 1 base, with 13 bases sitting between them. Germline V gene lookup returns CDR1 SGHDT and CDR2 YYEEEE. The CDR3 is 16 residues long. The CDR3 DNA follows: TGTGCCAGCAGGCGGGAGAGGGGGTCTGGGGCCAACGTCCTGACTTTC. It is translated as CASRRERGSGANVLTF.

This clone occurred a few times. CDR3 sequence (DNA): TGTGCCAGCAGTGTCGAGACTAACTCCGGGGAGCTGTTTTTT. This translates into CASSVETNSGELFF. This rearrangement joins TRBV2 to TRBJ2-2; tentative D call: TRBD2 (5 bases). The CDR3 has 14 residues. The germline gives CDR1 SNHLY, CDR2 FYNNEI. With 4 bases removed from V and 6 bases from J, the gap between germline ends came to 12 bases.

This clone was counted a few times. The chain joins TRBV7-3 to TRBJ2-1, with TRBD1 matching 8 bases. The trim removed 5 bases at V and 9 bases at J, leaving 3 bases unmatched. The CDR3 length is 12 residues. CDR1 and CDR2 from the germline V gene are SGHTA and FQGTGA. The CDR3 here is CASSPTGGEQFF. CDR3 DNA: TGTGCCAGCAGCCCAACAGGGGGTGAGCAGTTCTTC.

This clone came up a few times. This chain links TRBV27 with TRBJ1-4; perhaps TRBD1 as D (6 bases). The ends were cut back, 1 base at V and 7 bases at J, with 22 bases in the middle. In germline, CDR1 is MNHEY, CDR2 SMNVEV (reference sequence). CDR3 size: 18 residues. The CDR3 bases are TGTGCCAGCAGTTTATTAAGTCCCGCCAGGGGAAGGGGTGAAAAACTGTTTTTT. This translates into CASSLLSPARGRGEKLFF.

The chain combines TRBV28 with TRBJ2-7; no reliable D call. The CDR3 contains 12 residues. CDR1 is MDHEN, CDR2 SYDVKM, per germline. Trimming left V 3 bases short and J 2 bases short, with 5 bases between. The CDR3 is CASSLGAYEQYF. CDR3 nucleotides: TGTGCCAGCAGTTTGGGCGCCTACGAGCAGTACTTC.

The J gene is TRBJ2-2, the V gene TRBV6-4, with 7 bases fitting TRBD1. CDR1 and CDR2 (germline): MRHNA, SNTAGT. Trimming took 0 bases from V and 4 from J; bases not matched to a gene: 5. The CDR3 sequence is 16 residues long. The CDR3 DNA follows: TGTGCCAGCAGTGACTCATCGACAGGGACCACCGGGGAGCTGTTTTTT. It codes for CASSDSSTGTTGELFF.

The chain employs TRBV19 and TRBJ1-1; a possible D gene is TRBD1 (6 bases). The CDR3 runs 13 residues. Germline V gene lookup returns CDR1 LNHDA and CDR2 SQIVND (reference sequence). Trimming removed 5 bases at V and 1 base at J, with 8 bases between. The CDR3 spells CASSLDRNTEAFF. The CDR3 coding sequence is TGTGCCAGTAGTCTGGACAGGAACACTGAAGCTTTCTTT.

This clone turned up a few times. The J gene is TRBJ2-1, the V gene TRBV28; TRBD1 matches at 7 bases. Germline lookup yields CDR1 MDHEN and CDR2 SYDVKM. The V and J ends lost 6 bases and 8 bases, in that order; junction bases with no gene match: 4. There are 12 residues in the CDR3. For the CDR3, the DNA is TGTGCCAGCAGCCGACAGGGCGATGAGCAGTTCTTC. Translated: CASSRQGDEQFF.